Listed below are T cell receptor beta chains from one sample, sequenced in a study of Ad26.COV2.S vaccination and SARS-CoV-2 variants. Profiled with immunoSEQ multiplex PCR; TCRdb holds only in-frame clones, not every one. Of fewer than 300,000 clones listed, over 75% are singletons. This specimen consisted of peripheral blood, obtained in a trial of Ad26.COV2.S vaccine versus placebo. Every receptor here comes from a person aged 18-65 years who received the Ad26.COV2.S COVID-19 vaccine or a placebo. Both conserved end residues are part of each CDR3. The order of the fields is CDR3 length, J gene, V gene, CDR3 protein.

11 | TRBJ2-1 | TRBV29-1 | CSVARENEQFF
13 | TRBJ2-7 | TRBV6-5 | CATRQYNPYEQYF
14 | TRBJ1-5 | TRBV7-2 | CASSLGGVNQPQHF
14 | TRBJ1-3 | TRBV30 | CAWSRQGSGNTIYF
15 | TRBJ1-2 | TRBV4-2 | CASSQEEGRNYGYTF
15 | TRBJ1-5 | TRBV27 | CASSLSGSLHQPQHF
16 | TRBJ2-5 | TRBV6-5 | CASSYSASGGGQTQYF
14 | TRBJ2-1 | TRBV29-1 | CSVGDRGPYNEQFF
13 | TRBJ1-2 | TRBV6-2/TRBV6-3 | CASSYPGTYGYTF
13 | TRBJ2-7 | TRBV29-1 | CSVGDTVLREQYF
15 | TRBJ1-2 | TRBV7-9 | CASTTLRGSPGGYTF
16 | TRBJ2-7 | TRBV9 | CASSDPTGGGPYEQYF
13 | TRBJ2-5 | TRBV3-1/TRBV3-2 | CASGAGRQETQYF
16 | TRBJ2-5 | TRBV7-2 | CASSLRTGRFGETQYF
13 | TRBJ2-7 | TRBV29-1 | CSVGSGPRREQYF
13 | TRBJ2-2 | TRBV5-1 | CASSLSDTGELFF
15 | TRBJ1-6 | TRBV7-2 | CASSSRHLDNSPLHF
18 | TRBJ1-6 | TRBV25-1 | CASSDGVERSSYNSPLHF
14 | TRBJ2-7 | TRBV19 | CASSTRTGGYEQYF
16 | TRBJ2-6 | TRBV5-4 | CASSSREGAGANVLTF
16 | TRBJ2-5 | TRBV5-1 | CASSLAGSGTEETQYF
16 | TRBJ1-6 | TRBV28 | CASSGGQGVHNSPLHF
15 | TRBJ2-2 | TRBV7-2 | CASSLEPGGPRELFF
12 | TRBJ2-5 | TRBV3-1/TRBV3-2 | CASSQDEETQYF
15 | TRBJ1-4 | TRBV9 | CASSPSGAPREKLFF
13 | TRBJ1-1 | TRBV12-3/TRBV12-4 | CASSSYINTEAFF
14 | TRBJ2-5 | TRBV14 | CASSLDAGRETQYF
12 | TRBJ1-1 | TRBV6-5 | CASRKDNSEAFF
13 | TRBJ2-2 | TRBV6-5 | CASGTGGTGELFF
15 | TRBJ2-3 | TRBV19 | CASSSRDRNTDTQYF
19 | TRBJ2-2 | TRBV6-1 | CASSAIPVRGLAGAGELFF
16 | TRBJ1-1 | TRBV7-3 | CASSANPQGGSTEAFF
15 | TRBJ2-3 | TRBV7-2 | CASSLRQGGTDTQYF
11 | TRBJ2-1 | TRBV12-3/TRBV12-4 | CASSLMNEQFF
16 | TRBJ1-4 | TRBV30 | CAWSVTGAEETEKLFF
14 | TRBJ2-2 | TRBV5-1 | CASSLESNTGELFF
15 | TRBJ1-4 | TRBV27 | CASSRPGTANEKLFF
14 | TRBJ1-1 | TRBV28 | CASSSPGSELGAFF
12 | TRBJ1-2 | TRBV28 | CASSLSGYGYTF
11 | TRBJ1-2 | TRBV27 | CASGNRVGYTF
13 | TRBJ2-5 | TRBV5-1 | CASSLDPGETQYF
15 | TRBJ2-1 | TRBV7-9 | CASSLDSGGYNEQFF
16 | TRBJ2-3 | TRBV15 | CATSRDPASGADTQYF
15 | TRBJ2-1 | TRBV5-1 | CASSFQLPVYNEQFF
13 | TRBJ2-2 | TRBV24-1 | CATSLADTGELFF
15 | TRBJ1-3 | TRBV11-2 | CASSNLQGIGNTIYF